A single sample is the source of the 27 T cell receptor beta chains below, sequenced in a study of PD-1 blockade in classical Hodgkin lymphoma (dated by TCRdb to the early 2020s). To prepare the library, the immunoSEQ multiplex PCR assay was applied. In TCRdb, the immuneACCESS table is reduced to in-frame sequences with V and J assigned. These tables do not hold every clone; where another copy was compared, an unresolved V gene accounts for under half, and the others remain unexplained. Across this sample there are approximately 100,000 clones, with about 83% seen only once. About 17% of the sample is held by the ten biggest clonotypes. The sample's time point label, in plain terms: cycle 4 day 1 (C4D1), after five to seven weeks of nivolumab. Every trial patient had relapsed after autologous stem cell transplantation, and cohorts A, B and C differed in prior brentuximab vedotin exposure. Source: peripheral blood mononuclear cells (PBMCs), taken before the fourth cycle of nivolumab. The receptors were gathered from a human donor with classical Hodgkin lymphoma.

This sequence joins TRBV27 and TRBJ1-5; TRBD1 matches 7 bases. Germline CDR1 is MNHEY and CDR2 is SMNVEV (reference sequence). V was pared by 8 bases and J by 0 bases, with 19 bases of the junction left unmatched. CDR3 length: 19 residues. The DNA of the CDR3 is TGTGCCAGCCCTCGGAACTACAGGGGCCAAAACTATAGCAATCAGCCCCAGCATTTT. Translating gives CASPRNYRGQNYSNQPQHF.

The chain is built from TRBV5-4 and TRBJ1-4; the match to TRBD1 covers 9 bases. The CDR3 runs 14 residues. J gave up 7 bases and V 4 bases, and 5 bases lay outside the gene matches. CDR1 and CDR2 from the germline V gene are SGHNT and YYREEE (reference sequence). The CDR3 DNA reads TGTGCCAGCAGCACGGGACAGGGCGGTGAAAAACTGTTTTTT. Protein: CASSTGQGGEKLFF.

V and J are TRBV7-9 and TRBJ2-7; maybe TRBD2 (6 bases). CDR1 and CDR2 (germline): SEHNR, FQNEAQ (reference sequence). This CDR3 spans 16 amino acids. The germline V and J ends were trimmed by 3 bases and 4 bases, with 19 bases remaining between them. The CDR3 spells CASSLFERAGLYEQYF. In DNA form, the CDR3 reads TGTGCCAGCAGCTTGTTCGAGAGGGCGGGGTTATACGAGCAGTACTTC.

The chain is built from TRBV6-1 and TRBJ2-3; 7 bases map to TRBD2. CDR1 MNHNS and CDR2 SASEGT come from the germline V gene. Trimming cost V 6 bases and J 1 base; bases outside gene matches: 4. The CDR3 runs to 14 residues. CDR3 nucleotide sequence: TGTGCCAGCAGCCAGCGGGGTGGCACAGATACGCAGTATTTT. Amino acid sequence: CASSQRGGTDTQYF.

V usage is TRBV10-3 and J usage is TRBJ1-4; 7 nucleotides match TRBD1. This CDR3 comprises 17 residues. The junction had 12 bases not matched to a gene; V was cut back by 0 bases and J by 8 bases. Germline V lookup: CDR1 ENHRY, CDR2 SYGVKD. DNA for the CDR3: TGTGCCATCAGTGAGTCGCCCCCCCAGGGGGGGAACGAAAAACTGTTTTTT. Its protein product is CAISESPPQGGNEKLFF.

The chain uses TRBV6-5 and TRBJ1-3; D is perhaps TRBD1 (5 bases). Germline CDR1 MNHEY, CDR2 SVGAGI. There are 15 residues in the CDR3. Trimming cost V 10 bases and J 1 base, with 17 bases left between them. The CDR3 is CATASGHLSGNTIYF. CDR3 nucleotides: TGTGCCACCGCATCGGGGCATCTTTCTGGAAACACCATATATTTT.

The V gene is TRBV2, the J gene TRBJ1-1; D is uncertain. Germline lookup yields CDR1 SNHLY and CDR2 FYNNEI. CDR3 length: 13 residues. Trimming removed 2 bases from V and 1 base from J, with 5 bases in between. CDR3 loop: CASSETENTEAFF. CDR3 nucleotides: TGTGCCAGCAGTGAAACAGAGAACACTGAAGCTTTCTTT.

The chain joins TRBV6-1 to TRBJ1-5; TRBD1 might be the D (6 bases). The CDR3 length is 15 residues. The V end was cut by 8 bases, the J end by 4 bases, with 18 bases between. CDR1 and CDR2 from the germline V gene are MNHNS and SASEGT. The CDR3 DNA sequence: TGTGCCAGCCGCCAGGGGTCAGGGGAGAATCAGCCCCAGCATTTT. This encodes CASRQGSGENQPQHF.

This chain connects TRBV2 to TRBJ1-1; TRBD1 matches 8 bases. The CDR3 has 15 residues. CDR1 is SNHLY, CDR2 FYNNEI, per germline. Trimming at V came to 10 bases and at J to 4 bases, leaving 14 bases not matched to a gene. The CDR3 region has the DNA TGTGCCACCCGGCGGACAGGGACAAGCTCCACTGAAGCTTTCTTT. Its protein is CATRRTGTSSTEAFF.

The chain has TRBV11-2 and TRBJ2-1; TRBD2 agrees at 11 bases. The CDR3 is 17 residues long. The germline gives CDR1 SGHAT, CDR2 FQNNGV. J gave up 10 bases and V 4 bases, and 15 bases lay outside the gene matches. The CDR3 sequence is CASSYTGLAGRRGEQFF. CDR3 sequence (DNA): TGTGCCAGCAGCTACACCGGACTAGCGGGTCGCCGTGGCGAGCAGTTCTTC.

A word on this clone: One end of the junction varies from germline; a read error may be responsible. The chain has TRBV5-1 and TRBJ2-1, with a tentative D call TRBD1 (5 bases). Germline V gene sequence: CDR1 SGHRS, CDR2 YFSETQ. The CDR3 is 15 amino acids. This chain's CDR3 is CASSLEGISNNEQFF. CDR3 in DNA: TGCGCCAGCAGCTTGGAGGGGATCTCCAACAATGAGCAGTTCTTC.

CDR3 coding DNA: TGTGCCAGCTCACCTAATACAGGGGGATCAAACTATGGCTACACCTTC. Protein product: CASSPNTGGSNYGYTF. The genes are TRBV18 and TRBJ1-2; 8 nucleotides align to TRBD1. The CDR3 loop spans 16 amino acids. V shed 3 bases and J 2 bases; nucleotides not matched to a gene: 8. Germline-derived CDR1 and CDR2 are KGHSH and LQKENI. Filled out from reference TRBV18 and TRBJ1-2, the complete variable domain reads NAGVMQNPRHLVRRRGQEARLRCSPMKGHSHVYWYRQLPEEGLKFMVYLQKENIIDESGMPKERFSAEFPKEGPSILRIQQVVRGDSAAYFCASSPNTGGSNYGYTFGSGTRLTVV.

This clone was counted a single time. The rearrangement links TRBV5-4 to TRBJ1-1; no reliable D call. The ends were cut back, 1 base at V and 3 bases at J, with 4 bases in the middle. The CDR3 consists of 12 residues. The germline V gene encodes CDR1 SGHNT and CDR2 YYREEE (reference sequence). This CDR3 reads CASSLQDTEAFF. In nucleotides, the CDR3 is TGTGCCAGCAGCTTGCAGGACACTGAAGCTTTCTTT.

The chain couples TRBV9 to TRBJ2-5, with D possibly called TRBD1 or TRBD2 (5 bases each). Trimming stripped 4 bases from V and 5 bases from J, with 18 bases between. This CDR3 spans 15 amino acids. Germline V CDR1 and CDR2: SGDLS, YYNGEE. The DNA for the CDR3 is TGTGCCAGCAGCCCGGGACCCGCCGTCGTCGAGACCCAGTACTTC. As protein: CASSPGPAVVETQYF.

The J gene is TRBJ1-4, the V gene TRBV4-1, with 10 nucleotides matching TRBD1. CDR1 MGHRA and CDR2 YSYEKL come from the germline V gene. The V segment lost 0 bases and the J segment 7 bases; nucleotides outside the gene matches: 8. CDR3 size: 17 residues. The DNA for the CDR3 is TGCGCCAGCAGCCAAGAGACGACAGGGGGCGTGGGTGAAAAACTGTTTTTT. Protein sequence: CASSQETTGGVGEKLFF.

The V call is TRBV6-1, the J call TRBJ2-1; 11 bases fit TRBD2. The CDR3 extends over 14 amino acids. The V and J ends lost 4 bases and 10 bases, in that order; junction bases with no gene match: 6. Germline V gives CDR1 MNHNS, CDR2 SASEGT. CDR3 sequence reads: CASSGLAGGFEQFF. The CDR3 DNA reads TGTGCCAGCAGTGGTCTAGCGGGAGGTTTCGAGCAGTTCTTC.

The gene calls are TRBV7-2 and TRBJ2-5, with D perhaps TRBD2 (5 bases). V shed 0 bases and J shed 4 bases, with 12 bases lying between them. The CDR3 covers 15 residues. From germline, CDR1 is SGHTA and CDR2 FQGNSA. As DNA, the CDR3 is TGTGCCAGCAGCTTAGCTCCGGGATTTTCAGAGACCCAGTACTTC. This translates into CASSLAPGFSETQYF.

CDR3 nucleotide sequence: TGTGCCAGCAGTTTAGGTGGGAGTGGGGGTTACAATGAGCAGTTCTTC. Its protein product is CASSLGGSGGYNEQFF. The chain carries TRBV28 and TRBJ2-1; D possibly matches TRBD1 or TRBD2 (5 bases each). Germline V gene lookup returns CDR1 MDHEN and CDR2 SYDVKM. The CDR3 sequence is 16 residues long. V was shortened by 2 bases and J by 4 bases, with 15 bases between the two germline ends.

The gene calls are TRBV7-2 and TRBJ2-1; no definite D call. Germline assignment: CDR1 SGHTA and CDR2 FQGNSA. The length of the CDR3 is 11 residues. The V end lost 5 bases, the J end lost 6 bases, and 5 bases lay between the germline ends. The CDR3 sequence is CASSLSNEQFF. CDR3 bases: TGTGCCAGCAGCCTTAGCAATGAGCAGTTCTTC.

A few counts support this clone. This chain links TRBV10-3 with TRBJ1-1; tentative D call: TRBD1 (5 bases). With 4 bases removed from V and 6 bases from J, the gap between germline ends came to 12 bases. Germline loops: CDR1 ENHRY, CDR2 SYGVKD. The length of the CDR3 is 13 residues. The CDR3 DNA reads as TGTGCCATCAGTGGGGGACCTGAGTCTGAAGCTTTCTTT. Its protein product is CAISGGPESEAFF.

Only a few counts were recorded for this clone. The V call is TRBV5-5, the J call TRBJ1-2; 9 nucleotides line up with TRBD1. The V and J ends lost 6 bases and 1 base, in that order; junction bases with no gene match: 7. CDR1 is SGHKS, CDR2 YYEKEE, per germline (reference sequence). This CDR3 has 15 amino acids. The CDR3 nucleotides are TGTGCCAGCACCGTAGGGACAGGGAATAACTATGGCTACACCTTC. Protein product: CASTVGTGNNYGYTF.

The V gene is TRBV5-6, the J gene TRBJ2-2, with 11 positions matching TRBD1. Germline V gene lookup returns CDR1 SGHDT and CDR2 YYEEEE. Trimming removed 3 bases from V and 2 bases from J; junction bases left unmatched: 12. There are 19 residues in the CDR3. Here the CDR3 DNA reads TGTGCCAGCAGCTCTATCGGGACAGGGGGTATCCCCAACACCGGGGAGCTGTTTTTT. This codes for CASSSIGTGGIPNTGELFF.

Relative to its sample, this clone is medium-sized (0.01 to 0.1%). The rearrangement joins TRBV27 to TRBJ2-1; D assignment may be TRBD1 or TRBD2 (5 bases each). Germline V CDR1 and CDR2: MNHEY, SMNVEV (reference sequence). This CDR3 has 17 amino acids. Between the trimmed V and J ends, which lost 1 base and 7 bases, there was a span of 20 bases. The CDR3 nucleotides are TGTGCCAGCAGTTTATTGGGAGCAGGGTTACTTCTTAATGAGCAGTTCTTC. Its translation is CASSLLGAGLLLNEQFF.

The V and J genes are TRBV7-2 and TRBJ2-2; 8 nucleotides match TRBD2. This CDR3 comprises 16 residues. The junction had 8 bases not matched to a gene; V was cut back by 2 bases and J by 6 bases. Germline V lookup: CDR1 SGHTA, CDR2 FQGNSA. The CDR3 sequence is CASSLPGLDRPGELFF. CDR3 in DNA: TGTGCCAGCAGCTTACCGGGACTAGACCGACCCGGGGAGCTGTTTTTT. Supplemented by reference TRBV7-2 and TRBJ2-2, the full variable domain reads GAGVSQSPSNKVTEKGKDVELRCDPISGHTALYWYRQSLGQGLEFLIYFQGNSAPDKSGLPSDRFSAERTGGSVSTLTIQRTQQEDSAVYLCASSLPGLDRPGELFFGEGSRLTVL.

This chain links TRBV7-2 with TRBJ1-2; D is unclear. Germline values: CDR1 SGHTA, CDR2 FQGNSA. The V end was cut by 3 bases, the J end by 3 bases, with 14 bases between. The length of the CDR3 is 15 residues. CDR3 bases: TGTGCCAGCAGCTTCCGGGAGTCTACGGACTATGGCTACACCTTC. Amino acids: CASSFRESTDYGYTF.

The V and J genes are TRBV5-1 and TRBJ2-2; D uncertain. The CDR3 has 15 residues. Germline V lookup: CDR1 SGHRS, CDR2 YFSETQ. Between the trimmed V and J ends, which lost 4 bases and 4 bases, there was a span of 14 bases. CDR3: CASSLRPDPTGELFF. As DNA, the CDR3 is TGCGCCAGCAGCCTCCGCCCGGATCCCACCGGGGAGCTGTTTTTT. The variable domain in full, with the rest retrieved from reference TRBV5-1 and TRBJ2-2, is KAGVTQTPRYLIKTRGQQVTLSCSPISGHRSVSWYQQTPGQGLQFLFEYFSETQRNKGNFPGRFSGRQFSNSRSEMNVSTLELGDSALYLCASSLRPDPTGELFFGEGSRLTVL.

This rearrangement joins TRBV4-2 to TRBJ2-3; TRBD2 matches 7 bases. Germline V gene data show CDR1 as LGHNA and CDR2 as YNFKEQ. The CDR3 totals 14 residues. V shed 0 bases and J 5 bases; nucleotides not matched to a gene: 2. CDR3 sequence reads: CASSQELAGDTQYF. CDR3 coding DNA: TGTGCCAGCAGCCAAGAATTAGCGGGAGATACGCAGTATTTT.